The clone carrying this T cell receptor beta chain showed up many times. The antigen is undetermined. Donation came from healthy Caucasian individuals in Russia who were aged 6 to 90. Sample-barcoded 5' priming and a J-beta primer mix drove a second PCR of about 6 to 12 cycles. A single record per CDR3 protein comes from TCRdb applying MiXCR to the 5' RACE reads. The table has about 1,800,000 distinct CDR3 sequences, 28% seen once. This sample is part of a study of blood T cells in healthy people across ages. Study-wide background: Capture via template switching afforded approximately one barcoded beta molecule per two T cells.

Overall study results and limits: Compared with aged donors, long-lived donors showed fewer expanded clones, suggesting selection. Strong correlation was found linking TCR beta diversity to naive T cell percentage.

Germline V gene data show CDR1 as SGHTA and CDR2 as FQGNSA. CDR3 length: 15 residues. V lost 4 bases and J lost 2; bases outside the gene matches: 3. The clonotype was recovered from a woman younger than 45 in good health. The sequencing sample was made of blood. The chain employs TRBV7-2 and TRBJ2-3; 10 bases align to TRBD2. The CDR3 is CASSSSGGFTDTQYF. In DNA, the CDR3 is TGTGCCAGCAGCTCTAGCGGGGGTTTCACAGATACGCAGTATTTT.